This record looks at one T cell receptor beta chain sequence and its context. Antigen unknown. Libraries were prepared by immunoSEQ multiplex PCR; TCRdb keeps only in-frame clonotypes and omits some of them. The sample has about 32,000 clones, roughly 87% seen once. This entry comes from a study of OX40 agonist ivuxolimab in advanced cancers. Study-level information: The mean age was approximately 60 years, ranging from 23 to 79, with approximately 83% of participants male. Notes on the study in general: Also showing low normalized T-cell clonal expansion were some of the nonresponders. It was not determined which antigens were specifically recognized by the peripheral T cells that had undergone clonal expansion.

The CDR3 is made up of 15 amino acids. Germline-derived CDR1 and CDR2 are SEHNR and FQNEAQ (reference sequence). V lost 4 bases to trimming and J lost 4 bases, with 13 bases between them. The sequencing here drew on CD4+ or CD8+ T cells sorted from blood, taken in a trial of the OX40 agonist ivuxolimab. The genes are TRBV7-9 and TRBJ1-4; D may be TRBD1 (6 bases). The TCR comes from an adult with an advanced solid tumor such as melanoma, head and neck, liver or kidney cancer. The CDR3 nucleotides read TGTGCCAGCAGCTCAAGGACAGACTTTAATGAAAAACTGTTTTTT. This gives the protein CASSSRTDFNEKLFF.